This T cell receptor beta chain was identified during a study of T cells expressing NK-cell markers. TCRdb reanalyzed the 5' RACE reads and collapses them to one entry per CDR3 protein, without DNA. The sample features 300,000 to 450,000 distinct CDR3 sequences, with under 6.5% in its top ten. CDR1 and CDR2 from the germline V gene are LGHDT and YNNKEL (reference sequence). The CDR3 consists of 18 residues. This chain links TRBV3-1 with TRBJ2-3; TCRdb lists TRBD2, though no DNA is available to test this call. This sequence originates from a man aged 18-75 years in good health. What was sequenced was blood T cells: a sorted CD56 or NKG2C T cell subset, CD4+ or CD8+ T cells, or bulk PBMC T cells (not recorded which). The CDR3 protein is CASSQDSVAGGRTDTQYF.